A single sample gave rise to the 18 T cell receptor beta chains below, sequenced in a study of T cell clones after liver transplantation. The protocol was immunoSEQ multiplex PCR, while the TCRdb copy is restricted to in-frame clones and leaves out a portion. The sample holds fewer than 110,000 clones, approximately 79% seen once. Material: CD4+ T cells from blood, obtained approximately 43 months after liver transplant. The receptor source for this set is a human patient who received a liver transplant. Certain T cells may be donor cells from the graft.

The rearrangement uses TRBV2 and TRBJ2-1; 8 nucleotides line up with TRBD2. The germline V gene has CDR1 SNHLY and CDR2 FYNNEI. CDR3 length: 18 residues. V gave up 4 bases and J gave up 8 bases; unmatched junction bases: 19. CDR3: CASSVRLASYPPPHEQFF. DNA for the CDR3: TGTGCCAGCAGTGTACGACTAGCGAGCTACCCCCCTCCTCATGAGCAGTTCTTC.

This chain links TRBV28 with TRBJ1-4, with 9 bases identical to TRBD1. The V and J ends lost 3 bases and 7 bases, in that order; junction bases with no gene match: 6. The V gene's germline CDR1 is MDHEN and CDR2 SYDVKM. The CDR3 is made up of 15 amino acids. CDR3 loop: CASSFPQGASEKLFF. The DNA for the CDR3 is TGTGCCAGCAGTTTCCCACAGGGGGCGAGTGAAAAACTGTTTTTT.

This chain connects TRBV7-8 to TRBJ1-5; no firm D call. The V end was cut by 5 bases, the J end by 4 bases, with 15 bases between. The CDR3 consists of 15 residues. CDR1 is SGHVS and CDR2 is FQNEAQ in the germline V gene. CDR3 coding DNA: TGTGCCAGCAGCCACCGACTTTCGGGAAATCAGCCCCAGCATTTT. Protein: CASSHRLSGNQPQHF.

A few counts support this clone. The chain recombines TRBV9 with TRBJ1-3, with D tentatively TRBD1 (5 bases). Germline V lookup: CDR1 SGDLS, CDR2 YYNGEE. V shed 3 bases and J shed 2 bases, with 15 bases lying between them. The CDR3 consists of 16 residues. The CDR3 DNA sequence: TGTGCCAGCAGCGCTTCTTCCAGGGATACTGGAAACACCATATATTTT. Amino acid sequence: CASSASSRDTGNTIYF.

The CDR3 nucleotides read TGTGCCAGCAGTGGGGGAGAGAGTCCTTCACCCCTCCACTTT. As protein: CASSGGESPSPLHF. The chain employs TRBV7-9 and TRBJ1-6, with D possibly matching TRBD1 (5 bases). This CDR3 is 14 amino acids long. Trimming took 6 bases from V and 9 from J, leaving 15 bases between them. Germline CDR1 reads SEHNR; CDR2 reads FQNEAQ (reference sequence).

This rearrangement joins TRBV5-4 to TRBJ2-7; D ambiguous. Trimming took 2 bases from V and 4 from J, leaving 10 bases between them. The germline V gene has CDR1 SGHNT and CDR2 YYREEE (reference sequence). The CDR3 sequence is 13 residues long. Here the CDR3 DNA reads TGTGCCAGCAGCTTTGTTGGTAGATACGAGCAGTACTTC. It encodes CASSFVGRYEQYF.

V is TRBV9 and J is TRBJ2-1; D may be TRBD2 (6 bases). Germline V gene data show CDR1 as SGDLS and CDR2 as YYNGEE. The CDR3 runs to 16 residues. V was cut by 4 bases and J by 4 bases, with 18 bases left in between. The CDR3 coding sequence is TGTGCCAGCAGCCTTATGGAGGGTTTCGAATACAATGAGCAGTTCTTC. This sequence encodes CASSLMEGFEYNEQFF.

The CDR3 DNA is TGTGCCAGCAGCCAAGTGGGACTTCACAATGAGCAGTTCTTC. It translates to CASSQVGLHNEQFF. The chain links TRBV14 to TRBJ2-1; D perhaps matches TRBD2 (6 bases). The germline V and J ends were trimmed by 1 base and 5 bases, with 9 bases remaining between them. The CDR3 covers 14 residues. In germline, CDR1 is SGHDN, CDR2 FVKESK.

The chain employs TRBV29-1 and TRBJ2-7, with D maybe TRBD1 (6 bases). The V gene lost 5 bases and the J gene lost 4 bases, with 9 bases spanning the gap. The CDR3 length is 11 residues. The germline V gene has CDR1 SQVTM and CDR2 ANQGSEA. CDR3 sequence (DNA): TGCAGCGTTAGCAGGGGTTACGAGCAGTACTTC. Its protein product is CSVSRGYEQYF.

This chain uses TRBV7-9 with TRBJ1-4, with D hard to call. Trimming took 5 bases from V and 7 from J, leaving 17 bases between them. Looked up from germline, CDR1 is SEHNR and CDR2 is FQNEAQ (reference sequence). CDR3 length equals 15 residues. The CDR3 here is CASSPGRVLGEKLFF. In nucleotides, the CDR3 is TGTGCCAGCAGCCCCGGACGGGTTTTAGGTGAAAAACTGTTTTTT.

CDR3 region: CASSLGRGRLNTEAFF. The CDR3 coding sequence is TGTGCCAGCAGCTTGGGGAGGGGGCGTTTGAACACTGAAGCTTTCTTT. The chain combines TRBV5-8 with TRBJ1-1; 7 positions agree with TRBD1. CDR1 and CDR2 from the germline V gene are SGHTS and YDEGEE. The CDR3 is made up of 16 amino acids. After removal of 0 bases from V and 0 bases from J, the junction contained 5 bases not matched to a gene.

This clone has only one observation. This chain links TRBV5-1 with TRBJ1-2; D not certain. Looked up from germline, CDR1 is SGHRS and CDR2 is YFSETQ. The CDR3 has 13 amino acids. Trimming left V 4 bases short and J 1 base short, with 8 bases between. CDR3 loop: CASSTQSNYGYTF. The CDR3, as DNA: TGCGCCAGCAGCACCCAAAGTAACTATGGCTACACCTTC.

The V call is TRBV9, the J call TRBJ2-7, with D unresolved. Germline CDR1 reads SGDLS; CDR2 reads YYNGEE. The CDR3 consists of 13 residues. V lost 0 bases and J 3 bases, leaving 7 bases between the germline ends. CDR3 in amino acids: CASSVALGYEQYF. CDR3 bases: TGTGCCAGCAGCGTAGCACTGGGCTACGAGCAGTACTTC.

This clone was counted a single time. Different DNA sequences within this sample yield the same CDR3. V gene TRBV18 combines with J gene TRBJ1-5, with D possibly TRBD1 on 5 matching bases. Germline lookup yields CDR1 KGHSH and CDR2 LQKENI. Trimming left V 3 bases short and J 1 base short, with 7 bases between. The CDR3 consists of 14 residues. The CDR3 is CASSPGGSNQPQHF. In nucleotides, the CDR3 is TGTGCCAGCTCACCCGGGGGAAGCAATCAGCCCCAGCATTTT.

The chain has TRBV5-4 and TRBJ1-1; a possible D gene is TRBD1 (5 bases). V was cut by 2 bases and J by 5 bases, with 16 bases left in between. This CDR3 has 15 amino acids. CDR1 is SGHNT, CDR2 YYREEE, per germline (reference sequence). CDR3 sequence: CASSFTQVRGTEAFF. CDR3 in DNA: TGTGCCAGCAGCTTCACACAGGTTAGAGGGACTGAAGCTTTCTTT.

This chain uses TRBV19 with TRBJ1-2; 7 bases agree with TRBD1. With 6 bases clipped from V and 2 bases from J, the junction kept 12 bases outside the gene matches. Germline V gene data show CDR1 as LNHDA and CDR2 as SQIVND (reference sequence). The CDR3 is made up of 16 amino acids. In nucleotides, the CDR3 is TGTGCCAGTAGCCCCGGAGGGGGCTTGGCGAACTATGGCTACACCTTC. Amino acids: CASSPGGGLANYGYTF.

This clone was observed a few times. The chain couples TRBV5-1 to TRBJ2-2; a weak D match, TRBD1 (5 bases). Germline V gene lookup returns CDR1 SGHRS and CDR2 YFSETQ. V lost 7 bases and J lost 1, with 11 bases in between. This CDR3 region has 14 residues. Here the CDR3 reads CASQTGQNTGELFF. In DNA form, the CDR3 reads TGCGCCAGCCAGACCGGACAGAACACCGGGGAGCTGTTTTTT. Variable domain in full (rest from reference TRBV5-1 and TRBJ2-2): KAGVTQTPRYLIKTRGQQVTLSCSPISGHRSVSWYQQTPGQGLQFLFEYFSETQRNKGNFPGRFSGRQFSNSRSEMNVSTLELGDSALYLCASQTGQNTGELFFGEGSRLTVL.

The genes are TRBV30 and TRBJ2-3; tentative D call: TRBD2 (6 bases). The germline CDR1 and CDR2 sequences are GTSNPN and SVGIG (reference sequence). The V gene lost 0 bases and the J gene lost 0 bases, with 13 bases spanning the gap. The CDR3 is made up of 16 amino acids. The CDR3 DNA is TGTGCCTGGAGTGTGCGGCTAGCGCCTAGCACAGATACGCAGTATTTT. This translates into CAWSVRLAPSTDTQYF.